This T cell receptor beta chain was sequenced during a study of blood T cell repertoires in COVID-19. On the study more broadly: Spain, Italy and the United States supplied samples that represented acute and convalescent COVID-19. From T cells, B-cell-depleted T cells, or PBMCs came the material, which was cDNA or gDNA.

V lost 5 bases to trimming and J lost 6 bases; unmatched junction nucleotides: 8. The CDR3 has 14 amino acids. Germline CDR1 and CDR2: SNHLY and FYNNEI. There are many counts of this clone. In the authors' workflow: It was from reference gene primer amplification that nucleated cell counts were estimated. Assay used: immunoSEQ multiplex PCR; TCRdb lists only in-frame clones, some missing. V and J calls and clone size are those listed in that table; D and trimming were worked out from the DNA. The table lists about 380,000 clones, over 65% of them singletons. The J gene is TRBJ1-2, the V gene TRBV2; 8 bases are a match to TRBD1. The sample comprised peripheral blood. The sequence was collected from a human donor with acute or convalescent COVID-19. The donor label of this sample is uncertain. The CDR3 is CASSPITTGDGYTF. The CDR3 coding sequence is TGTGCCAGCAGTCCCATAACGACAGGGGATGGCTACACCTTC. Combining the CDR3 with reference TRBV2 and TRBJ1-2 gives the whole variable domain EPEVTQTPSHQVTQMGQEVILRCVPISNHLYFYWYRQILGQKVEFLVSFYNNEISEKSEIFDDQFSVERPDGSNFTLKIRSTKLEDSAMYFCASSPITTGDGYTFGSGTRLTVV.